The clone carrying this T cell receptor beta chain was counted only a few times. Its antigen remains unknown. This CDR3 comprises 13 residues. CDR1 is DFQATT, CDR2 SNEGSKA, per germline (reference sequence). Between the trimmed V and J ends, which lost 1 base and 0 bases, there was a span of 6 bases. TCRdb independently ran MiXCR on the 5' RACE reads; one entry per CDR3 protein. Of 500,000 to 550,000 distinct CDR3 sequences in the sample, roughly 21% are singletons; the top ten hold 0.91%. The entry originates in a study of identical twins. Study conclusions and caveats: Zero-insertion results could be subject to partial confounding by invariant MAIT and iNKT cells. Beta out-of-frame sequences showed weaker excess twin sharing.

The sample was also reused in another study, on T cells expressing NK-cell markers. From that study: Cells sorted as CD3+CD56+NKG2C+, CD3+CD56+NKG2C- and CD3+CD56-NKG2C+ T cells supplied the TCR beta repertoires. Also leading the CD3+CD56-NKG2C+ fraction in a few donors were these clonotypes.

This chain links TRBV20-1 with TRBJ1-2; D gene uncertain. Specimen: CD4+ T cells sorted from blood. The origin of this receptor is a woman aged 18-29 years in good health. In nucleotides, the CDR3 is TGCAGTGCTAGAGGTGCAGCTAACTATGGCTACACCTTC. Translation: CSARGAANYGYTF.